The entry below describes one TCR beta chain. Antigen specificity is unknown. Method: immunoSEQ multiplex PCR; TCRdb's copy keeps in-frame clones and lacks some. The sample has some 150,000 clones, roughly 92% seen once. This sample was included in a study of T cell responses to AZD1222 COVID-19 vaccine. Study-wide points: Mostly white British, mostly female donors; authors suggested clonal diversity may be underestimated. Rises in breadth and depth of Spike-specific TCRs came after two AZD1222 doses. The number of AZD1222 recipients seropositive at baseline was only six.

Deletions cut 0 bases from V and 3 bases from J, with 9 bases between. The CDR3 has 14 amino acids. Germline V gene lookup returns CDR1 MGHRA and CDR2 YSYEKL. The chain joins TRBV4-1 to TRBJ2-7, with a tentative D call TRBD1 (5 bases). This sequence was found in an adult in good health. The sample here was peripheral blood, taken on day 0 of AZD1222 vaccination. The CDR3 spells CASSQETAFYEQYF. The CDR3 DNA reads TGCGCCAGCAGCCAAGAGACAGCTTTCTACGAGCAGTACTTC.